A selection of T cell receptor beta chains follows, all from one sample in a study of Ad26.COV2.S vaccination and SARS-CoV-2 variants. TCRdb's table, derived via immunoSEQ multiplex PCR, lists solely in-frame clones and lacks some. The sample carries around 94,000 clones, around three quarters recorded once. The sequenced sample was peripheral blood, obtained after recovery from COVID-19. Receptors originate from a human donor who had recovered from COVID-19. Both conserved end residues are part of each CDR3. Fields, in order: CDR3 protein, CDR3 DNA, clone size, V gene, J gene, D gene. A D gene is named only where the DNA matches it firmly. Expanded clones get a size class; other rows say once, few or many, or leave the size out.

cdr3_aa: CASSELGDNEQYF; cdr3_nt: TGTGCCAGCAGTGAACTCGGAGATAACGAGCAGTACTTC; clone_size: -; v_call: TRBV6-1; j_call: TRBJ2-7; d_call: -
cdr3_aa: CASSYSPGTGGAETQYF; cdr3_nt: TGCGCCAGCAGCTATTCGCCTGGGACAGGGGGGGCAGAGACCCAGTACTTC; clone_size: few; v_call: TRBV4-1; j_call: TRBJ2-5; d_call: TRBD1
cdr3_aa: CASSTQGRGNTIYF; cdr3_nt: TGTGCCAGTAGTACACAGGGAAGAGGAAACACCATATATTTT; clone_size: -; v_call: TRBV19; j_call: TRBJ1-3; d_call: -
cdr3_aa: CASSEGPYGYTF; cdr3_nt: TGTGCCAGCAGTGAAGGGCCCTATGGCTACACCTTC; clone_size: -; v_call: TRBV2; j_call: TRBJ1-2; d_call: -
cdr3_aa: CATRTAGERYEQFF; cdr3_nt: TGTGCCACCAGAACAGCGGGGGAGAGGTATGAGCAGTTCTTC; clone_size: -; v_call: TRBV15; j_call: TRBJ2-1; d_call: TRBD2
cdr3_aa: CASSRSRGVFNSPLHF; cdr3_nt: TGTGCCAGTAGTAGGAGTCGGGGTGTATTCAATTCACCCCTCCACTTT; clone_size: few; v_call: TRBV19; j_call: TRBJ1-6; d_call: -
cdr3_aa: CASSLGGWTGRTSSYEQYF; cdr3_nt: TGTGCCAGCAGCTTGGGTGGTTGGACGGGCAGGACTAGCTCCTACGAGCAGTACTTC; clone_size: -; v_call: TRBV5-6; j_call: TRBJ2-7; d_call: TRBD2
cdr3_aa: CASSLFDIQYF; cdr3_nt: TGTGCCAGCAGTTTATTTGACATTCAGTACTTC; clone_size: -; v_call: TRBV12-3/TRBV12-4; j_call: TRBJ2-4; d_call: -
cdr3_aa: CAISKEENSPLHF; cdr3_nt: TGTGCCATCAGTAAGGAGGAAAATTCACCCCTCCACTTT; clone_size: few; v_call: TRBV10-3; j_call: TRBJ1-6; d_call: -
cdr3_aa: CASTNSMGWNQPQHF; cdr3_nt: TGTGCCAGCACAAATTCCATGGGTTGGAATCAGCCCCAGCATTTT; clone_size: once; v_call: TRBV28; j_call: TRBJ1-5; d_call: -
cdr3_aa: CACSVSSGANVLTF; cdr3_nt: TGTGCCTGCTCCGTTTCCTCTGGGGCCAACGTCCTGACTTTC; clone_size: -; v_call: TRBV30; j_call: TRBJ2-6; d_call: -
cdr3_aa: CASSIDRGQPQHF; cdr3_nt: TGTGCCAGTAGTATAGATCGGGGTCAGCCCCAGCATTTT; clone_size: -; v_call: TRBV19; j_call: TRBJ1-5; d_call: -
cdr3_aa: CAISVRLAGANEQFF; cdr3_nt: TGTGCCATCAGTGTGCGGCTAGCGGGGGCCAATGAGCAGTTCTTC; clone_size: -; v_call: TRBV10-3; j_call: TRBJ2-1; d_call: TRBD2
cdr3_aa: CAISDPPGLAGVEETQYF; cdr3_nt: TGTGCCATCAGTGATCCCCCCGGACTAGCGGGGGTGGAAGAGACCCAGTACTTC; clone_size: -; v_call: TRBV10-3; j_call: TRBJ2-5; d_call: TRBD2
cdr3_aa: CASRGGPNYGYTF; cdr3_nt: TGTGCCAGCAGGGGGGGACCTAACTATGGCTACACCTTC; clone_size: few; v_call: TRBV6-5; j_call: TRBJ1-2; d_call: -
cdr3_aa: CASSPDADNEQFF; cdr3_nt: TGTGCCAGCAGCCCGGACGCAGACAATGAGCAGTTCTTC; clone_size: -; v_call: TRBV7-3; j_call: TRBJ2-1; d_call: -
cdr3_aa: CASSSGTGTGELFF; cdr3_nt: TGTGCCAGCAGCTCCGGGACAGGTACCGGGGAGCTGTTTTTT; clone_size: -; v_call: TRBV5-6; j_call: TRBJ2-2; d_call: TRBD1
cdr3_aa: CASSLANGVTNEQFF; cdr3_nt: TGTGCCAGCAGCTTGGCCAACGGGGTTACCAATGAGCAGTTCTTC; clone_size: -; v_call: TRBV5-4; j_call: TRBJ2-1; d_call: -
cdr3_aa: CASSTTGGPGNTIYF; cdr3_nt: TGTGCCAGTAGTACTACAGGGGGTCCTGGAAACACCATATATTTT; clone_size: -; v_call: TRBV19; j_call: TRBJ1-3; d_call: TRBD1
cdr3_aa: CASSLGGGFGYTF; cdr3_nt: TGTGCCAGCAGCTTAGGAGGGGGCTTTGGCTACACCTTC; clone_size: -; v_call: TRBV11-2; j_call: TRBJ1-2; d_call: TRBD1
cdr3_aa: CASSLGQGHSGANVLTF; cdr3_nt: TGTGCCAGCAGCTTAGGACAGGGGCACTCTGGGGCCAACGTCCTGACTTTC; clone_size: -; v_call: TRBV7-9; j_call: TRBJ2-6; d_call: TRBD1
cdr3_aa: CASSHLDRGGWETQYF; cdr3_nt: TGCGCCAGCAGCCATTTGGACAGGGGAGGTTGGGAGACCCAGTACTTC; clone_size: -; v_call: TRBV4-1; j_call: TRBJ2-5; d_call: TRBD1
cdr3_aa: CASSQGSTNTGELFF; cdr3_nt: TGTGCCAGCAGTCAGGGGAGCACGAACACCGGGGAGCTGTTTTTT; clone_size: few; v_call: TRBV6-4; j_call: TRBJ2-2; d_call: -
cdr3_aa: CASSQDQAPPGTNLGDTQYF; cdr3_nt: TGTGCCAGCAGCCAAGACCAAGCCCCCCCTGGCACTAACCTGGGGGATACGCAGTATTTT; clone_size: -; v_call: TRBV3-1/TRBV3-2; j_call: TRBJ2-3; d_call: -
cdr3_aa: CASSQGIGLQDSGNTIYF; cdr3_nt: TGTGCCAGCAGCCAAGGAATCGGGTTACAGGACTCTGGAAACACCATATATTTT; clone_size: -; v_call: TRBV4-2; j_call: TRBJ1-3; d_call: -
cdr3_aa: CASSNAPQENTGELFF; cdr3_nt: TGTGCCAGCAGCAACGCCCCACAGGAGAACACCGGGGAGCTGTTTTTT; clone_size: few; v_call: TRBV21-1; j_call: TRBJ2-2; d_call: -
cdr3_aa: CASSSPKGTPSSYEQYF; cdr3_nt: TGTGCCAGCAGCTCGCCCAAAGGGACACCAAGCTCCTACGAGCAGTACTTC; clone_size: -; v_call: TRBV7-9; j_call: TRBJ2-7; d_call: -
cdr3_aa: CASSLGDRGNQPQHF; cdr3_nt: TGTGCCAGCTCACTAGGCGACAGGGGCAATCAGCCCCAGCATTTT; clone_size: -; v_call: TRBV18; j_call: TRBJ1-5; d_call: TRBD1
cdr3_aa: CATARESTYEQYF; cdr3_nt: TGTGCCACCGCCAGGGAATCCACCTACGAGCAGTACTTC; clone_size: -; v_call: TRBV19; j_call: TRBJ2-7; d_call: -
cdr3_aa: CASSARTGREKLFF; cdr3_nt: TGCGCCAGCAGCGCGCGGACAGGTAGAGAAAAACTGTTTTTT; clone_size: -; v_call: TRBV5-1; j_call: TRBJ1-4; d_call: TRBD1
cdr3_aa: CASTRNDGTGRPLHF; cdr3_nt: TGTGCCAGCACCCGAAACGACGGGACGGGCCGGCCCCTCCACTTT; clone_size: -; v_call: TRBV6-5; j_call: TRBJ1-6; d_call: -
cdr3_aa: CASSLGQVSNYGYTF; cdr3_nt: TGCGCCAGCAGCCTAGGACAGGTCTCTAACTATGGCTACACCTTC; clone_size: -; v_call: TRBV5-1; j_call: TRBJ1-2; d_call: TRBD1
cdr3_aa: CASSSTGTGYNEQFF; cdr3_nt: TGTGCCAGCAGCTCGACCGGGACAGGATACAATGAGCAGTTCTTC; clone_size: -; v_call: TRBV5-4; j_call: TRBJ2-1; d_call: TRBD1
cdr3_aa: CASKEGQGSSYEQYF; cdr3_nt: TGTGCCAGCAAAGAGGGACAGGGGTCGTCCTACGAGCAGTACTTC; clone_size: -; v_call: TRBV18; j_call: TRBJ2-7; d_call: TRBD1
cdr3_aa: CASSLNGLPRETQYF; cdr3_nt: TGTGCCAGCAGTTTAAACGGACTACCGAGGGAGACCCAGTACTTC; clone_size: -; v_call: TRBV27; j_call: TRBJ2-5; d_call: -
cdr3_aa: CAMTSGGNTDTQYF; cdr3_nt: TGTGCCATGACTAGCGGGGGTAACACAGATACGCAGTATTTT; clone_size: -; v_call: TRBV10-3; j_call: TRBJ2-3; d_call: TRBD2
cdr3_aa: CASSEQGGEQYF; cdr3_nt: TGTGCCAGCAGCGAACAGGGGGGCGAGCAGTACTTC; clone_size: -; v_call: TRBV3-1/TRBV3-2; j_call: TRBJ2-7; d_call: TRBD1
cdr3_aa: CASSVGDTEAFF; cdr3_nt: TGTGCCAGCAGCGTAGGAGACACTGAAGCTTTCTTT; clone_size: once; v_call: TRBV9; j_call: TRBJ1-1; d_call: -
cdr3_aa: CASRSAGTSYEQYF; cdr3_nt: TGTGCCAGCAGGTCGGCTGGCACCTCCTACGAGCAGTACTTC; clone_size: -; v_call: TRBV7-2; j_call: TRBJ2-7; d_call: -
cdr3_aa: CASTKRRGGAQPQHF; cdr3_nt: TGTGCCAGCACCAAAAGGAGAGGGGGTGCTCAGCCCCAGCATTTT; clone_size: -; v_call: TRBV27; j_call: TRBJ1-5; d_call: -
cdr3_aa: CASSFQNGVSDTQYF; cdr3_nt: TGTGCCAGCAGCTTCCAAAACGGGGTTTCGGATACGCAGTATTTT; clone_size: -; v_call: TRBV7-9; j_call: TRBJ2-3; d_call: -
cdr3_aa: CAISHGEETQYF; cdr3_nt: TGTGCCATCAGCCACGGAGAAGAGACCCAGTACTTC; clone_size: -; v_call: TRBV10-3; j_call: TRBJ2-5; d_call: -
cdr3_aa: CASSQLSYNEQFF; cdr3_nt: TGTGCCAGCAGCCAGCTGTCCTACAATGAGCAGTTCTTC; clone_size: -; v_call: TRBV25-1; j_call: TRBJ2-1; d_call: -
cdr3_aa: CASSFPGELRDTQYF; cdr3_nt: TGTGCCAGCAGCTTCCCAGGGGAATTGAGGGATACGCAGTATTTT; clone_size: -; v_call: TRBV5-4; j_call: TRBJ2-3; d_call: -
cdr3_aa: CASSEWIGLAPNEQFF; cdr3_nt: TGCGCCAGCAGTGAGTGGATCGGACTAGCGCCCAATGAGCAGTTCTTC; clone_size: -; v_call: TRBV10-1; j_call: TRBJ2-1; d_call: TRBD2
cdr3_aa: CASSFLAYRGRETEAFF; cdr3_nt: TGTGCCAGCAGTTTCTTGGCCTATAGGGGGCGTGAGACTGAAGCTTTCTTT; clone_size: once; v_call: TRBV28; j_call: TRBJ1-1; d_call: TRBD1
cdr3_aa: CASSFPRDNEQFF; cdr3_nt: TGTGCCAGCAGCTTCCCCAGGGATAATGAGCAGTTCTTC; clone_size: -; v_call: TRBV5-4; j_call: TRBJ2-1; d_call: -
cdr3_aa: CASSLAGTFATYEQYF; cdr3_nt: TGTGCCAGCAGCTTGGCCGGGACATTCGCAACCTACGAGCAGTACTTC; clone_size: -; v_call: TRBV5-5; j_call: TRBJ2-7; d_call: -
cdr3_aa: CASSWGVNQPQHF; cdr3_nt: TGTGCCAGCAGCTGGGGAGTCAATCAGCCCCAGCATTTT; clone_size: few; v_call: TRBV7-3; j_call: TRBJ1-5; d_call: -
cdr3_aa: CASLRPGNTGELFF; cdr3_nt: TGTGCCAGCCTCCGGCCGGGGAACACCGGGGAGCTGTTTTTT; clone_size: -; v_call: TRBV28; j_call: TRBJ2-2; d_call: -
cdr3_aa: CATSSLGNTQYF; cdr3_nt: TGTGCCACCAGCAGCTTGGGGAATACGCAGTATTTT; clone_size: -; v_call: TRBV15; j_call: TRBJ2-3; d_call: -
cdr3_aa: CATGSGWYTQYF; cdr3_nt: TGTGCCACCGGGTCAGGGTGGTATACGCAGTATTTT; clone_size: few; v_call: TRBV15; j_call: TRBJ2-3; d_call: -
cdr3_aa: CASSLGSTEGTEAFF; cdr3_nt: TGTGCCAGCAGCTTGGGCAGTACTGAGGGCACTGAAGCTTTCTTT; clone_size: once; v_call: TRBV7-9; j_call: TRBJ1-1; d_call: -
cdr3_aa: CASSTGLAGFTDTQYF; cdr3_nt: TGTGCCAGCAGCACCGGACTAGCGGGATTCACAGATACGCAGTATTTT; clone_size: -; v_call: TRBV7-2; j_call: TRBJ2-3; d_call: TRBD2
cdr3_aa: CAISLDGGLYEQYF; cdr3_nt: TGTGCCATCAGCCTTGACGGAGGTTTATACGAGCAGTACTTC; clone_size: -; v_call: TRBV10-3; j_call: TRBJ2-7; d_call: -